A single sample is the source of the 14 T cell receptor beta chains below, sequenced in a study of T cells in Graves' hyperthyroidism and ophthalmopathy. The investigators amplified TCR beta CDR3 regions from RNA transcripts. Initially, a first-round RT-PCR of the TCR CDR3 employed the HTBI primer set. TCRdb processed the multiplex PCR reads anew with MiXCR; each CDR3 protein has one entry. Of hundreds of thousands of distinct CDR3 sequences listed, 16% were seen once; the top ten hold roughly 18%. The sequenced material came from blood. Receptor source: a woman aged 18-35 years with Graves' hyperthyroidism.

Ten or more counts support this clonotype. The V gene is TRBV28, the J gene TRBJ2-1, with a tentative D call TRBD2 (5 bases). CDR3 length equals 15 residues. Germline-derived CDR1 and CDR2 are MDHEN and SYDVKM. V was pared by 3 bases and J by 4 bases, with 13 bases between. The CDR3 reads CASSLVGGEYNEQFF. The CDR3 nucleotides are TGTGCCAGCAGTTTGGTCGGTGGGGAGTACAATGAGCAGTTCTTC.

DNA for the CDR3: TGCAGTGCTAGAGACCTGGCGGGAGAGGTAAATGAGCAGTTCTTC. Its translation is CSARDLAGEVNEQFF. J is TRBJ2-1 and V is TRBV20-1; TRBD2 aligns across 7 bases. The CDR3 contains 15 residues. Germline lookup yields CDR1 DFQATT and CDR2 SNEGSKA (reference sequence). The V segment lost 0 bases and the J segment 7 bases; nucleotides outside the gene matches: 9.

The chain employs TRBV4-3 and TRBJ1-2; D not certain. The CDR3 runs 16 residues. Looked up from germline, CDR1 is LGHNA and CDR2 is YSLEER. The ends were cut back, 4 bases at V and 4 bases at J, with 19 bases in the middle. For the CDR3, the DNA is TGCGCCAGCAGCCCTTCCAGGACGGCATTAAGCTATGGCTACACCTTC. This gives the protein CASSPSRTALSYGYTF.

This clonotype was detected only a few times. The gene calls are TRBV7-3 and TRBJ2-3; D remains ambiguous. Germline values: CDR1 SGHTA, CDR2 FQGTGA. The CDR3 sequence is 13 residues long. V lost 2 bases and J 6 bases, leaving 9 bases between the germline ends. The chain's CDR3 is CASSLDPADTQYF. DNA of the CDR3: TGTGCCAGCAGCTTAGACCCTGCGGATACGCAGTATTTT.

This clonotype has at least ten counts. J is TRBJ1-5 and V is TRBV3-1; D may be TRBD1 (6 bases). The V gene lost 0 bases and the J gene lost 6 bases, with 12 bases spanning the gap. The CDR3 is 15 residues long. The germline V gene has CDR1 LGHDT and CDR2 YNNKEL (reference sequence). The CDR3 reads CASSQEAGVAQPQHF. CDR3 nucleotide sequence: TGTGCCAGCAGCCAAGAGGCAGGGGTTGCTCAGCCCCAGCATTTT.

This clonotype showed up just a few times. The chain links TRBV4-3 to TRBJ2-1; D gene ambiguous. This CDR3 is built from 14 residues. Germline CDR1 is LGHNA and CDR2 is YSLEER. V was trimmed by 6 bases and J by 5 bases, leaving 14 bases between them. The CDR3 DNA follows: TGCGCCAGCAGGGCAAGTCTTGGGAACAATGAGCAGTTCTTC. It yields the protein CASRASLGNNEQFF.

V is TRBV12-3 or TRBV12-4 and J is TRBJ2-1; 14 bases are shared with TRBD2. The J segment lost 2 bases and the V segment lost 1 base, leaving 7 bases of the junction unmatched. This CDR3 region has 19 residues. CDR3 amino acids: CASSLVSTSGRAAYNEQFF. CDR3 DNA: TGTGCCAGCAGTTTAGTTTCGACTAGCGGGAGGGCGGCCTACAATGAGCAGTTCTTC.

This clonotype was recorded many times. The chain combines TRBV12-3 or TRBV12-4 with TRBJ1-2; D ambiguous. The CDR3 spans 13 residues. Trimming stripped 5 bases from V and 4 bases from J, with 11 bases between. The CDR3, as DNA: TGTGCCAGCAGTCCCCGCGCGGCCTATGGCTACACCTTC. The encoded protein is CASSPRAAYGYTF.

This chain links TRBV9 with TRBJ2-1, with D tentatively TRBD1 or TRBD2 (5 bases each). Trimming took off 3 bases at V and 7 bases at J, with 11 bases between the two ends. The CDR3 contains 13 residues. Germline V CDR1 and CDR2: SGDLS, YYNGEE. CDR3: CASSDPWGNEQFF. CDR3 DNA: TGTGCCAGCAGCGACCCCTGGGGGAATGAGCAGTTCTTC. The full variable domain, rest sourced from reference TRBV9 and TRBJ2-1, is DSGVTQTPKHLITATGQRVTLRCSPRSGDLSVYWYQQSLDQGLQFLIQYYNGEERAKGNILERFSAQQFPDLHSELNLSSLELGDSALYFCASSDPWGNEQFFGPGTRLTVL.

CDR3 in amino acids: CSARGPDSYNSPLHF. CDR3 bases: TGCAGTGCTAGGGGCCCGGACTCCTATAATTCACCCCTCCACTTT. The genes are TRBV20-1 and TRBJ1-6; unclear D gene. This CDR3 contains 15 residues. The germline V gene encodes CDR1 DFQATT and CDR2 SNEGSKA (reference sequence). Trimming removed 3 bases at V and 0 bases at J, with 9 bases between.

This clonotype was observed a handful of times. The chain uses TRBV18 and TRBJ1-4, with 7 bases matching TRBD1. V was pared by 2 bases and J by 8 bases, with 5 bases of the junction left unmatched. This CDR3 contains 14 residues. Germline values: CDR1 KGHSH, CDR2 LQKENI. As DNA, the CDR3 is TGTGCCAGCTCACCAAGCAGGGGGACCGAAAAACTGTTTTTT. This sequence encodes CASSPSRGTEKLFF. The full variable domain, completed using reference TRBV18 and TRBJ1-4, is NAGVMQNPRHLVRRRGQEARLRCSPMKGHSHVYWYRQLPEEGLKFMVYLQKENIIDESGMPKERFSAEFPKEGPSILRIQQVVRGDSAAYFCASSPSRGTEKLFFGSGTQLSVL.

Only a few counts were recorded for this clonotype. The chain recombines TRBV11-2 with TRBJ2-7; possible D gene TRBD2, 7 bases. The CDR3 has 17 residues. Trimming took 1 base from V and 3 from J, leaving 19 bases between them. Germline lookup yields CDR1 SGHAT and CDR2 FQNNGV. This CDR3 reads CASSLGDYRAPGYEQYF. CDR3 nucleotide sequence: TGTGCCAGCAGCTTAGGGGACTACAGGGCTCCCGGCTACGAGCAGTACTTC.

There are a few counts of this clonotype. This chain joins TRBV5-1 and TRBJ2-3; 7 positions agree with TRBD2. CDR1 is SGHRS, CDR2 YFSETQ, per germline. This CDR3 contains 15 residues. With V trimmed by 4 bases and J by 5 bases, 10 bases remained unmatched. The CDR3 DNA sequence: TGCGCCAGCAGCGTTCTCGGGAGGACGGGAGATACGCAGTATTTT. Translation: CASSVLGRTGDTQYF.

This chain uses TRBV15 with TRBJ1-1; D is ambiguous. The CDR3 is 12 residues long. The ends were cut back, 0 bases at V and 10 bases at J, with 9 bases in the middle. From germline, CDR1 is LNHNV and CDR2 YYDKDF (reference sequence). The CDR3 region has the DNA TGTGCCACCAGCAGAGACTGGGCTTTAGCTTTCTTT. Translating gives CATSRDWALAFF.